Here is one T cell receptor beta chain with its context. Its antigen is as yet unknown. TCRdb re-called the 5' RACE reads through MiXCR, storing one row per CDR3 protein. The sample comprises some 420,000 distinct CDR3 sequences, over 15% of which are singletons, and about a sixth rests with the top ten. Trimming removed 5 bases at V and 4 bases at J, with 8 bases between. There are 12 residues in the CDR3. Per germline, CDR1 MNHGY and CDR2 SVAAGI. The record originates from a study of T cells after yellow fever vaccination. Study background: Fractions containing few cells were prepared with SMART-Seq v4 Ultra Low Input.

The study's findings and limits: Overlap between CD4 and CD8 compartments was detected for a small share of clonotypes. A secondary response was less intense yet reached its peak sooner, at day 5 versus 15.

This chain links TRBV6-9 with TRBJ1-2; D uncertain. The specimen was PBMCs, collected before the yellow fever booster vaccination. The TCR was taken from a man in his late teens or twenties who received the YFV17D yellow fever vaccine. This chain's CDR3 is CASSPVSYGYTF. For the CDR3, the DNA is TGTGCCAGCAGTCCCGTCAGCTATGGCTACACCTTC.